The source of this TCR beta chain is a study of regulatory T cells in long-lasting Graves disease. Study-wide findings and caveats: When disease was persistent, TRBV28, TRBJ1-2 and TRBJ2-5 were the favored segments.

Time point indicated: newly diagnosed GD, antithyroid drugs for less than 3 months. After RNA was extracted from PBMCs, the TCR library was made from it. American Thyroid Association guidelines defined Graves' disease diagnosis. Construction of TCR beta libraries relied on iRepertoire HTBI primers and on Arm-PCR targeting CDR3 regions. TCRdb re-called the multiplex PCR reads through MiXCR, storing one row per CDR3 protein. This sample yields about 400,000 distinct CDR3 sequences, of which 15% are seen a single time; about 7.6% belongs to the top ten. The CDR3 extends over 14 amino acids. Germline V gene sequence: CDR1 GTSNPN, CDR2 SVGIG (reference sequence). V dropped 2 bases and J dropped 0 bases, with 8 bases sitting between them. This clonotype has only a few counts. The antigen is undetermined. A further study also used this sample, focusing on T cells in Graves' hyperthyroidism and ophthalmopathy. That work adds: The hyperthyroidism was newly diagnosed and had lasted under 2 months; the patients were aged 18 to 65.

The chain employs TRBV30 and TRBJ1-3, with D maybe TRBD1 (5 bases). This clonotype was sampled from a woman aged 40 to 55 with Graves disease. This specimen was peripheral blood mononuclear cells (PBMCs), taken at new diagnosis, from a patient treated with antithyroid drugs. This CDR3 is CAWSFGTSGNTIYF. CDR3 in DNA: TGTGCCTGGAGTTTCGGGACCTCTGGAAACACCATATATTTT.